A single sample is the source of the 18 T cell receptor beta chains below, sequenced in a study of blood T cell repertoires in COVID-19. Some clones are missing from TCRdb's copy, which holds only in-frame ones; the method was immunoSEQ multiplex PCR. The sample includes 95,000 to 110,000 clones, roughly nine tenths of them seen just once. The source material was peripheral blood. These receptors all stem from a man in his forties with active or convalescent COVID-19.

V usage is TRBV6-5 and J usage is TRBJ2-7; 7 bases match TRBD1. The CDR3 totals 12 residues. V shed 8 bases, J shed 4 bases, and the junction held 5 bases outside the gene matches. The germline gives CDR1 MNHEY, CDR2 SVGAGI. CDR3 DNA sequence: TGTGCCAGCTGGGGACAGTTATACGAGCAGTACTTC. Translation gives CASWGQLYEQYF.

The V gene is TRBV6-4, the J gene TRBJ1-5; no reliable D call. Trimming cost V 0 bases and J 7 bases, with 7 bases left between them. From germline, CDR1 is MRHNA and CDR2 SNTAGT. The length of the CDR3 is 13 residues. The CDR3 loop reads CASSDSEGQPQHF. The DNA of the CDR3 is TGTGCCAGCAGTGACTCGGAGGGACAGCCCCAGCATTTT.

The V call is TRBV28, the J call TRBJ1-5; TRBD1 aligns across 7 bases. The CDR3 is 14 amino acids. Germline CDR1 reads MDHEN; CDR2 reads SYDVKM. With 4 bases clipped from V and 4 bases from J, the junction kept 4 bases outside the gene matches. CDR3: CASSSGQINQPQHF. As DNA, the CDR3 is TGTGCCAGCAGTTCGGGACAGATAAATCAGCCCCAGCATTTT.

This chain joins TRBV5-1 and TRBJ2-1, with TRBD2 identical over 10 bases. With V trimmed by 5 bases and J by 4 bases, 6 bases remained unmatched. Germline CDR1 and CDR2: SGHRS and YFSETQ. This CDR3 spans 15 amino acids. Written as DNA, the CDR3 is TGCGCCAGCAGGCCCCAGACTAGCGGGTACAATGAGCAGTTCTTC. Protein product: CASRPQTSGYNEQFF. Using reference TRBV5-1 and TRBJ2-1 for the parts outside the CDR3, the full variable domain is KAGVTQTPRYLIKTRGQQVTLSCSPISGHRSVSWYQQTPGQGLQFLFEYFSETQRNKGNFPGRFSGRQFSNSRSEMNVSTLELGDSALYLCASRPQTSGYNEQFFGPGTRLTVL.

The V gene is TRBV19, the J gene TRBJ2-5; 9 bases are a match to TRBD1. The CDR3 is made up of 17 amino acids. Germline lookup yields CDR1 LNHDA and CDR2 SQIVND (reference sequence). The J segment lost 4 bases and the V segment lost 3 bases, leaving 12 bases of the junction unmatched. The CDR3: CASSIATGGIYLETQYF. The CDR3 DNA sequence: TGTGCCAGTAGTATTGCGACAGGGGGTATTTACCTAGAGACCCAGTACTTC. The complete variable domain, with remaining parts taken from reference TRBV19 and TRBJ2-5, reads DGGITQSPKYLFRKEGQNVTLSCEQNLNHDAMYWYRQDPGQGLRLIYYSQIVNDFQKGDIAEGYSVSREKKESFPLTVTSAQKNPTAFYLCASSIATGGIYLETQYFGPGTRLLVL.

The CDR3 region is CATSEGDQPQHF. In DNA, the CDR3 is TGTGCCACCAGTGAAGGGGATCAGCCCCAGCATTTT. The chain couples TRBV24-1 to TRBJ1-5, with a possible D match to TRBD1 (5 bases). Germline assignment: CDR1 KGHDR and CDR2 SFDVKD. This CDR3 is built from 12 residues. Between the trimmed V and J ends, which lost 4 bases and 5 bases, there was a span of 5 bases.

V is TRBV6-6 and J is TRBJ2-2; tentatively, D is TRBD1 (6 bases). The V end was cut by 5 bases, the J end by 1 base, with 8 bases between. The CDR3 totals 14 residues. Per germline, CDR1 MNHNY and CDR2 SVGAGI (reference sequence). The CDR3 region is CASSLTGNTGELFF. CDR3 coding DNA: TGTGCCAGCAGTCTGACAGGGAACACCGGGGAGCTGTTTTTT.

The rearrangement links TRBV19 to TRBJ1-2; possibly TRBD1 for D (5 bases). Trimming left V 4 bases short and J 4 bases short, with 10 bases between. The CDR3 extends over 13 amino acids. Germline V gene data show CDR1 as LNHDA and CDR2 as SQIVND (reference sequence). The CDR3 sequence is CASSTTESYGYTF. The CDR3 DNA is TGTGCCAGTAGTACGACAGAGTCCTATGGCTACACCTTC. The whole variable domain, remainder taken from reference TRBV19 and TRBJ1-2, is DGGITQSPKYLFRKEGQNVTLSCEQNLNHDAMYWYRQDPGQGLRLIYYSQIVNDFQKGDIAEGYSVSREKKESFPLTVTSAQKNPTAFYLCASSTTESYGYTFGSGTRLTVV.

The V gene is TRBV7-2, the J gene TRBJ2-2; 10 nucleotides align to TRBD2. Germline V gene data show CDR1 as SGHTA and CDR2 as FQGNSA. This CDR3 spans 17 amino acids. V was clipped by 4 bases and J by 2 bases; unmatched bases: 7. CDR3 sequence reads: CASSSGLASLNTGELFF. The CDR3 coding sequence is TGTGCCAGCAGCTCGGGACTAGCGTCCCTTAACACCGGGGAGCTGTTTTTT.

The chain couples TRBV5-4 to TRBJ2-1, with 10 nucleotides matching TRBD1. CDR1 is SGHNT and CDR2 is YYREEE in the germline V gene (reference sequence). Unmatched junction bases numbered 1, after V lost 3 bases and J lost 7 bases. The CDR3 length is 13 residues. CDR3 residues: CASSWTGGNEQFF. DNA of the CDR3: TGTGCCAGCAGCTGGACAGGGGGAAATGAGCAGTTCTTC.

V and J are TRBV2 and TRBJ1-1; 10 nucleotides match TRBD1. The germline V gene has CDR1 SNHLY and CDR2 FYNNEI. This CDR3 has 14 amino acids. Trimming removed 6 bases from V and 6 bases from J; junction bases left unmatched: 7. The CDR3 spells CASRGTGTGAEAFF. CDR3 coding DNA: TGTGCCAGCAGGGGGACAGGGACAGGGGCTGAAGCTTTCTTT. The complete variable domain, with remaining parts taken from reference TRBV2 and TRBJ1-1, reads EPEVTQTPSHQVTQMGQEVILRCVPISNHLYFYWYRQILGQKVEFLVSFYNNEISEKSEIFDDQFSVERPDGSNFTLKIRSTKLEDSAMYFCASRGTGTGAEAFFGQGTRLTVV.

This rearrangement joins TRBV30 to TRBJ1-6, with 9 bases matching TRBD1. V dropped 0 bases and J dropped 7; count of bases not matched to a gene: 7. This CDR3 is 16 amino acids long. Germline V gene lookup returns CDR1 GTSNPN and CDR2 SVGIG (reference sequence). CDR3 in DNA: TGTGCCTGGAGTGTGGCCCGGACAGGGGACAATTCACCCCTCCACTTT. Protein: CAWSVARTGDNSPLHF.

V and J are TRBV6-2 or TRBV6-3 and TRBJ2-3, with 10 bases lining up with TRBD2. V was clipped by 4 bases and J by 4 bases; unmatched bases: 5. From germline, CDR1 is MNHEY and CDR2 SVGEGT. The length of the CDR3 is 15 residues. Here the CDR3 DNA reads TGTGCCAGCAGTTCACTAGCGGGAAGCGCAGATACGCAGTATTTT. Translating it yields CASSSLAGSADTQYF.

The DNA of the CDR3 is TGTGCCAGCAGCCAAGTGGGTAGGGGCTATGGAAACACCATATATTTT. Its protein is CASSQVGRGYGNTIYF. The rearrangement links TRBV14 to TRBJ1-3; weak D call: TRBD1 (5 bases). Per germline, CDR1 SGHDN and CDR2 FVKESK. The CDR3 runs to 16 residues. The V and J ends lost 1 base and 3 bases respectively, with 13 bases between them.

The chain is built from TRBV27 and TRBJ2-7; 9 nucleotides match TRBD1. V lost 0 bases and J lost 6; bases outside the gene matches: 3. CDR3 length: 14 amino acids. Germline V gene lookup returns CDR1 MNHEY and CDR2 SMNVEV (reference sequence). The CDR3 DNA reads TGTGCCAGCAGTTTATCGGGGACAGGGCGCGAGCAGTACTTC. Protein product: CASSLSGTGREQYF.

The chain joins TRBV12-3 or TRBV12-4 to TRBJ1-5, with 9 bases matching TRBD1. The CDR3 covers 13 residues. V lost 6 bases, J lost 7 bases, and 4 bases stayed unmatched. The CDR3 coding sequence is TGTGCCAGCAGAACAGGGGGCGAGCAGCCCCAGCATTTT. Its translation: CASRTGGEQPQHF.

V is TRBV9 and J is TRBJ1-1, with D maybe TRBD1 (6 bases). Germline V CDR1 and CDR2: SGDLS, YYNGEE. The V and J ends lost 1 base and 4 bases respectively, with 17 bases between them. The CDR3 loop spans 16 amino acids. CDR3 in amino acids: CASSVQGFAGATEAFF. The CDR3 DNA sequence: TGTGCCAGCAGCGTACAGGGTTTTGCAGGGGCCACTGAAGCTTTCTTT.

The chain is built from TRBV29-1 and TRBJ2-1; the D is unclear. The CDR3 consists of 14 residues. CDR1 and CDR2 from the germline V gene are SQVTM and ANQGSEA. Trimming pared 5 bases from V and 1 base from J, leaving 12 bases between. CDR3 sequence reads: CSVQGWPSYNEQFF. The CDR3 DNA is TGCAGCGTTCAAGGGTGGCCTTCCTACAATGAGCAGTTCTTC.